This T cell receptor (beta chain) was captured in a study of T cells in Graves' hyperthyroidism and ophthalmopathy. Broader study findings: Expanded thyroid clonotypes (above 0.001) were mostly also found in blood.

The V gene lost 1 base and the J gene lost 3 bases, with 13 bases spanning the gap. From germline, CDR1 is KGHSH and CDR2 LQKENI. The CDR3 length is 15 residues. Ophthalmopathy patients had Clinical Activity Score at least 3, NOSPECS grade at least 4, duration under 3 months. Clinical symptoms, serum thyroxine, TRAb, thyroid ultrasound and orbital computed tomography established diagnosis. The PBMCs were sourced from fresh peripheral blood (more than 9 ml). The table lists this clonotype with many counts. Antigen unknown. Amplification yielded TCR beta CDR3 regions, with RNA transcripts as the source. An initial round of RT-PCR targeting the TCR CDR3 relied on the HTBI primer set. TCRdb used MiXCR to reprocess the multiplex PCR reads, holding one entry per CDR3 protein. The data show about 600,000 distinct CDR3 sequences, with 16% seen just once and approximately 3.5% held by the top ten.

V is TRBV18 and J is TRBJ2-7; a weak D match, TRBD2 (6 bases). Sequencing used blood. The sequence was obtained from a woman between 40 and 50 years old with Graves' ophthalmopathy. The CDR3 nucleotides read TGTGCCAGCTCACCACGTGGACTACCGGACTACGAGCAGTACTTC. It is translated as CASSPRGLPDYEQYF.